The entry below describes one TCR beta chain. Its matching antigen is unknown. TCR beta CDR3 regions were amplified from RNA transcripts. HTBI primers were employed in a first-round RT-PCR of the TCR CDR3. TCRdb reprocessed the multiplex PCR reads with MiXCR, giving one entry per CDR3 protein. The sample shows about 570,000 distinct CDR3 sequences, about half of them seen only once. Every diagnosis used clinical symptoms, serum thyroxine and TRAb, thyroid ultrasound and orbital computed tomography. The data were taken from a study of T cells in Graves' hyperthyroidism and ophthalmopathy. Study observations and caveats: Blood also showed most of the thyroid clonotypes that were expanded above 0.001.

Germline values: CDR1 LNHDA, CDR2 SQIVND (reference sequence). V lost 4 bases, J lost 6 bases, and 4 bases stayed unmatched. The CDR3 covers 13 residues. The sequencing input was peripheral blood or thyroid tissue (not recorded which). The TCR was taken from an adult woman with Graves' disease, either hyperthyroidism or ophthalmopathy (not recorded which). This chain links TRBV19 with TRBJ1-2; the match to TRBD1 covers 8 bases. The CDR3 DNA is TGTGCCAGTAGTACCCGGACAGGGCATGGCTACACCTTC. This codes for CASSTRTGHGYTF.